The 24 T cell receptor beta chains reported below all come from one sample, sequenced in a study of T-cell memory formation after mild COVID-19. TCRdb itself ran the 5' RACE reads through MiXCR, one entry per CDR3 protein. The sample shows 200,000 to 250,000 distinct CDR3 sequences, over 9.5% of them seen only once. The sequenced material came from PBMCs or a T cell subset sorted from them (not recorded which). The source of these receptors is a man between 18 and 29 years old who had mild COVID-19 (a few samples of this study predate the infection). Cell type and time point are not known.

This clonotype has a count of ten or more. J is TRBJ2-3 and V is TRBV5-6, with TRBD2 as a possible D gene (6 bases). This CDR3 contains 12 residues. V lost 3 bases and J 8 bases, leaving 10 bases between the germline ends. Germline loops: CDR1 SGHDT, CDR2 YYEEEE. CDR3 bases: TGTGCCAGCAGCTCCTCTAGCGTTACGCAGTATTTT. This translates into CASSSSSVTQYF.

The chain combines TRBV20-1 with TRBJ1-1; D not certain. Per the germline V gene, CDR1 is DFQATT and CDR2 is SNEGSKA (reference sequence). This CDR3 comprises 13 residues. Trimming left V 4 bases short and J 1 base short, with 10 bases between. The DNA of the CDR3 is TGCAGTGCTAAGTCTCCGGAGAACACTGAAGCTTTCTTT. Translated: CSAKSPENTEAFF.

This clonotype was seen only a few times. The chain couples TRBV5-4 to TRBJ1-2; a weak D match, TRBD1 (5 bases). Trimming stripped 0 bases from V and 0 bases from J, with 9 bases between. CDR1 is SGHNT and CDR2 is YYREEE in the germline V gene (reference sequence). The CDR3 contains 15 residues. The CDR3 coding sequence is TGTGCCAGCAGCTTGGGGGGCAGAGCTAACTATGGCTACACCTTC. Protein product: CASSLGGRANYGYTF.

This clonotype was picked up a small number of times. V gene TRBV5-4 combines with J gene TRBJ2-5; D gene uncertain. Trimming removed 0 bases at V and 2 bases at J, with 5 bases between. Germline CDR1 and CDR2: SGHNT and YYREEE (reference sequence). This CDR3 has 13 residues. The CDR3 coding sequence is TGTGCCAGCAGCTTGGAGGTTCAAGAGACCCAGTACTTC. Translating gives CASSLEVQETQYF.

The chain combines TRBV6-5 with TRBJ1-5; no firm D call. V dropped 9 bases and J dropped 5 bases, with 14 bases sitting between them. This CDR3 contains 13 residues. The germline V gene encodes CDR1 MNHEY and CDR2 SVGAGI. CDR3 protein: CASSASAYQPQHF. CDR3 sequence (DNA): TGTGCCAGTTCCGCGAGTGCCTATCAGCCCCAGCATTTT.

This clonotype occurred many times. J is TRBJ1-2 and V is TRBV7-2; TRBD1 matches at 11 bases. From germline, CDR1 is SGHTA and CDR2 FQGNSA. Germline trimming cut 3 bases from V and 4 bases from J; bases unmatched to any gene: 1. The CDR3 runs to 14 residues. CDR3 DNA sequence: TGTGCCAGCAGCTTCGGGACAGGGGGCTATGGCTACACCTTC. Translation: CASSFGTGGYGYTF.

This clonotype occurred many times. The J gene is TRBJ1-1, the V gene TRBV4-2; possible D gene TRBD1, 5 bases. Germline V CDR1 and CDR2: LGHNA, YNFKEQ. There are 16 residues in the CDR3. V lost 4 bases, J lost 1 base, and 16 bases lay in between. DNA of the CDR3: TGTGCCAGCAGCCGAAGACGGGCAGGGTCGAACACTGAAGCTTTCTTT. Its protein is CASSRRRAGSNTEAFF.

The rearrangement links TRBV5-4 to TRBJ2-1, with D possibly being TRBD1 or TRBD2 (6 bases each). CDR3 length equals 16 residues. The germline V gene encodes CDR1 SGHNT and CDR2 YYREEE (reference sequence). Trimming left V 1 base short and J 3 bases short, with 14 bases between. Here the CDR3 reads CASSLTSRGGYNEQFF. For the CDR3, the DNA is TGTGCCAGCAGCTTGACTAGCCGAGGGGGCTACAATGAGCAGTTCTTC.

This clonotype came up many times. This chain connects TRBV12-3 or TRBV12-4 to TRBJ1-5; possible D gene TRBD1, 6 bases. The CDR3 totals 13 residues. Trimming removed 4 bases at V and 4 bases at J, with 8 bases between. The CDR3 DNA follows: TGTGCCAGCAGTTACAGGGTTAATCAGCCCCAGCATTTT. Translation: CASSYRVNQPQHF.

The DNA of the CDR3 is TGTGCCAGCAGCTCCCGACTTGGAGGGGGCACAGATACGCAGTATTTT. Amino acids: CASSSRLGGGTDTQYF. The chain combines TRBV7-8 with TRBJ2-3, with TRBD2 as a possible D gene (6 bases). The CDR3 has 16 amino acids. Trimming removed 4 bases at V and 1 base at J, with 15 bases between. CDR1 is SGHVS, CDR2 FQNEAQ, per germline.

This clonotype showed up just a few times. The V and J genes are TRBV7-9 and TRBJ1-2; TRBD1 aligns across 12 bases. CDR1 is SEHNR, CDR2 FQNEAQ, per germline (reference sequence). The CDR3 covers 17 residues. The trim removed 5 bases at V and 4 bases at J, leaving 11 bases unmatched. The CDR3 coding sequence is TGTGCCAGCAGCCCGGGACAGGGGGCTTTATCAGGCTATGGCTACACCTTC. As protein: CASSPGQGALSGYGYTF. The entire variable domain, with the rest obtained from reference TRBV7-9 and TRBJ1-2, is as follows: DTGVSQNPRHKITKRGQNVTFRCDPISEHNRLYWYRQTLGQGPEFLTYFQNEAQLEKSRLLSDRFSAERPKGSFSTLEIQRTEQGDSAMYLCASSPGQGALSGYGYTFGSGTRLTVV.

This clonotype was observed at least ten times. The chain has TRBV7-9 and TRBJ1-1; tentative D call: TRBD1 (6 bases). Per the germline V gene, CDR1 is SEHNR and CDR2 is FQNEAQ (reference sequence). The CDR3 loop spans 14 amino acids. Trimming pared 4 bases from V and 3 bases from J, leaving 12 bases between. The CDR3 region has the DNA TGTGCCAGCAGCTGGGACATACAGTACACTGAAGCTTTCTTT. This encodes CASSWDIQYTEAFF.

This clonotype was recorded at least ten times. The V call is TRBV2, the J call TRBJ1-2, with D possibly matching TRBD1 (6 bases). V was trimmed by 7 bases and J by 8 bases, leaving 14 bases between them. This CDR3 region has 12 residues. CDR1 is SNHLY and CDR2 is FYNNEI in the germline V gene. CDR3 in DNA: TGTGCCAGCACATCGACGGGACAAGGCTACACCTTC. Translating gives CASTSTGQGYTF.

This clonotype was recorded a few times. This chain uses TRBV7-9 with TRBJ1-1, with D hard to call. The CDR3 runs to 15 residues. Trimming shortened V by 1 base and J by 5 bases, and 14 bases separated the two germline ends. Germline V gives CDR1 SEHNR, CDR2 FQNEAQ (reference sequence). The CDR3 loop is CASSLGPGGITEAFF. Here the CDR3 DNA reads TGTGCCAGCAGCTTAGGGCCGGGTGGAATTACTGAAGCTTTCTTT. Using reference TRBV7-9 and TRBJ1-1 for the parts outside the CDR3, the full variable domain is DTGVSQNPRHKITKRGQNVTFRCDPISEHNRLYWYRQTLGQGPEFLTYFQNEAQLEKSRLLSDRFSAERPKGSFSTLEIQRTEQGDSAMYLCASSLGPGGITEAFFGQGTRLTVV.

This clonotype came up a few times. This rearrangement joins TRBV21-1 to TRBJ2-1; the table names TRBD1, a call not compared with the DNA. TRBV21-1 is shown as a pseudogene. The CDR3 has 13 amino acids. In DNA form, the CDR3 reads TGTGCCAGCAGCAGATACAGGGGGTCGGGGCAGTTCTTC. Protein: CASSRYRGSGQFF.

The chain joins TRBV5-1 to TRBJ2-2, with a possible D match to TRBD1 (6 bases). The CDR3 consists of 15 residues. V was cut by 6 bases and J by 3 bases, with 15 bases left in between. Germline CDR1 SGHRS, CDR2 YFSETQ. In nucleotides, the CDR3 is TGCGCCAGCAAAACGCAGGACAGATACACCGGGGAGCTGTTTTTT. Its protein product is CASKTQDRYTGELFF.

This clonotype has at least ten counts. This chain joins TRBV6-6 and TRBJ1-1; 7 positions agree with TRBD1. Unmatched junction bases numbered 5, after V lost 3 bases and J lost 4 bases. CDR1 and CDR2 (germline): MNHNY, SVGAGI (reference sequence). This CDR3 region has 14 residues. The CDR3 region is CASSYQGGGTEAFF. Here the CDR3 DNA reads TGTGCCAGCAGTTATCAGGGGGGAGGCACTGAAGCTTTCTTT.

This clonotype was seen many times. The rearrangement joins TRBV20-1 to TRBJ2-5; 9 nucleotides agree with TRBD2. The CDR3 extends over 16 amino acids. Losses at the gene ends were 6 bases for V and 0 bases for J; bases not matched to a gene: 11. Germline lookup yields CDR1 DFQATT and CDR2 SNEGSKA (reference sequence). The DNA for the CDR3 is TGCAGTGCGATGGGGGGAATAGCGGGGGACCAAGAGACCCAGTACTTC. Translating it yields CSAMGGIAGDQETQYF.

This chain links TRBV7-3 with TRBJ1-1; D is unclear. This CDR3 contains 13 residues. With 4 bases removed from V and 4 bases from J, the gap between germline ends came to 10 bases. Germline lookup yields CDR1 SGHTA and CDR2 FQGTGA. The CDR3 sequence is CASSSMAFTEAFF. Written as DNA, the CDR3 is TGTGCCAGCAGCTCAATGGCATTCACTGAAGCTTTCTTT.

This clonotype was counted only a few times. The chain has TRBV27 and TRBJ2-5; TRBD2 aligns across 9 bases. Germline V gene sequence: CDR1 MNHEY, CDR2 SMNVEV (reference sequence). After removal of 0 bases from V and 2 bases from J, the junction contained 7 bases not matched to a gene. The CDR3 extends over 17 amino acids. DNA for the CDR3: TGTGCCAGCAGTTTATCGCCACCGGGACTAGCTCAAGAGACCCAGTACTTC. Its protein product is CASSLSPPGLAQETQYF.

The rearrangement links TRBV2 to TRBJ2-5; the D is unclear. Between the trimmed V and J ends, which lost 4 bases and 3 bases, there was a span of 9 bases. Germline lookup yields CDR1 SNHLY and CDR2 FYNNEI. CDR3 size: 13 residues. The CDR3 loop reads CASSVGLEETQYF. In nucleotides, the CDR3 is TGTGCCAGCAGTGTCGGGCTAGAAGAGACCCAGTACTTC.

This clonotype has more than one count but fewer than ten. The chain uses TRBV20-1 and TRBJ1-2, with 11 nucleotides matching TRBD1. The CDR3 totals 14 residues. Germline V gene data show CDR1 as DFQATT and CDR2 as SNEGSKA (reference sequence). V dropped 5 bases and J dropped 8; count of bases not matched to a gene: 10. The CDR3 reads CSAHPAGQGVGYTF. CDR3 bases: TGCAGTGCTCACCCCGCGGGACAGGGGGTCGGCTACACCTTC.

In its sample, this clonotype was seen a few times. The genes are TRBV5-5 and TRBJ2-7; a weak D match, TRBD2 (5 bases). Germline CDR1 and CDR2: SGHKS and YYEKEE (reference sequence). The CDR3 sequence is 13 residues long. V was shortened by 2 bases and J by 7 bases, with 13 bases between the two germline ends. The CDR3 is CASSFPGTPEQYF. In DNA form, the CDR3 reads TGTGCCAGCAGCTTTCCGGGAACCCCTGAGCAGTACTTC.

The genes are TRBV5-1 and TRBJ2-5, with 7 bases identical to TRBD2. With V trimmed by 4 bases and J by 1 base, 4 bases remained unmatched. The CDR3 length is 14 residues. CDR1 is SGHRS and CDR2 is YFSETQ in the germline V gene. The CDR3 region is CASSQRLAQETQYF. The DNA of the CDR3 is TGCGCCAGCAGCCAGCGACTAGCCCAAGAGACCCAGTACTTC.